A selection of T cell receptor beta chains follows, all from one sample in a study of PD-L1 blockade in urothelial cancer. Data came from immunoSEQ multiplex PCR; TCRdb stores just in-frame clones and leaves some out. The table includes about 29,000 clones, around 90% detected once. This sample comprised PBMCs, obtained around atezolizumab (anti-PD-L1) treatment. Source of these receptors: a man aged 45-60 years with urothelial cancer. Each CDR3 is given with its conserved first and last residue. The D gene is left open where the match is weak. Size is stated for part of the rows, as once, few or many counts, or as a class when the clone is expanded.

D gene,clone size,V gene,J gene,CDR3 length,CDR3 DNA,CDR3 protein
TRBD1,.,TRBV6-5,TRBJ2-7,14,TGTGCCAGCAGTTACCGAAGACAGGGTTACGAGCAGTACTTC,CASSYRRQGYEQYF
.,.,TRBV6-1,TRBJ2-1,16,TGTGCCAGCAGTGAATGGGGAGGGGGAGGAATCAATGAGCAGTTCTTC,CASSEWGGGGINEQFF
TRBD1,.,TRBV29-1,TRBJ1-4,14,TGCAGCGTAATAGGGGGCCCAACTAATGAAAAACTGTTTTTT,CSVIGGPTNEKLFF
TRBD1,.,TRBV30,TRBJ1-1,15,TGTGCCTGGAGTAGCTCAGGGGGATTGAGGACTGAAGCTTTCTTT,CAWSSSGGLRTEAFF
TRBD1,.,TRBV29-1,TRBJ2-7,12,TGCAGCGTGGGACAGAGCTCCTACGAGCAGTACTTC,CSVGQSSYEQYF
.,.,TRBV2,TRBJ2-1,13,TGTGCCAGCAGTGACGGAGCGCGGGATGAGCAGTTCTTC,CASSDGARDEQFF
TRBD1,.,TRBV13,TRBJ2-4,12,TGTGCCAGTACACAGGGGAAAAACATTCAGTACTTC,CASTQGKNIQYF
TRBD2,.,TRBV5-1,TRBJ2-1,15,TGCGCCAGCACCCACGGACTAGCGGAGTACAATGAGCAGTTCTTC,CASTHGLAEYNEQFF
TRBD1,.,TRBV6-5,TRBJ1-2,14,TGTGCCAGCAGCAGGGACAGGGCCCCCTATGGCTACACCTTC,CASSRDRAPYGYTF
TRBD1,.,TRBV28,TRBJ2-5,15,TGTGCCAGCAGTTTCACCGGACAGGGGTGGGAGACCCAGTACTTC,CASSFTGQGWETQYF
.,.,TRBV5-1,TRBJ1-6,13,TGCGCCAGCGCGGAGAGGGCGGGTTCACCCCTCCACTTT,CASAERAGSPLHF
.,.,TRBV18,TRBJ2-1,14,TGTGCCAGCTCACGAGCGGACCCTTACAATGAGCAGTTCTTC,CASSRADPYNEQFF
TRBD2,.,TRBV11-2,TRBJ2-5,16,TGTGCCAGCAGCTTAGTAAGCGGGAGGGCCGGGGAGACCCAGTACTTC,CASSLVSGRAGETQYF
.,.,TRBV2,TRBJ2-2,14,TGTGCCAGCAGTGATATGCGAAACACCGGGGAGCTGTTTTTT,CASSDMRNTGELFF
.,.,TRBV7-9,TRBJ1-4,12,TGTGCCAGCAGCTTACTTGATGAAAAACTGTTTTTT,CASSLLDEKLFF
TRBD1,.,TRBV4-1,TRBJ2-7,16,TGCGCCAGCAGCCAAGGAGGGGACAGGGTCACGTACGAGCAGTACTTC,CASSQGGDRVTYEQYF
TRBD2,.,TRBV19,TRBJ2-1,15,TGTGCCAGTAGGAAGCGGGGGGGCCCCTACAATGAGCAGTTCTTC,CASRKRGGPYNEQFF
TRBD1,.,TRBV5-1,TRBJ2-7,12,TGCGCCAGCAGCTCCGACAGGGAGGAGCAGTACTTC,CASSSDREEQYF
TRBD2,.,TRBV2,TRBJ2-3,14,TGTGCCTGGAGACTAGCGGGGGGCACAGATACGCAGTATTTT,CAWRLAGGTDTQYF
TRBD2,.,TRBV5-6,TRBJ2-7,17,TGTGCCAGCAGCTTGGCCCTTAGAGCGGGAGGGACCAACGAGCAGTACTTC,CASSLALRAGGTNEQYF
TRBD2,once,TRBV7-2,TRBJ2-3,18,TGTGCCAGCAGCTTAGATCTCGTACTAGCGGGAGTCAGGGATACGCAGTATTTT,CASSLDLVLAGVRDTQYF
TRBD2,.,TRBV5-1,TRBJ2-1,16,TGCGCCAGCAGTTATGTAGCGGGGGGGAGCTACAATGAGCAGTTCTTC,CASSYVAGGSYNEQFF
TRBD2,.,TRBV6-1,TRBJ2-5,16,TGTGCCAGCAGTGAAGAAGCCCTGACTAGCGGGAGAAGTCGGTACTTC,CASSEEALTSGRSRYF
.,.,TRBV4-1,TRBJ1-5,14,TGCGCCAGCAGCCTCGGGTCAACGAATCAGCCCCAGCATTTT,CASSLGSTNQPQHF
.,.,TRBV5-1,TRBJ2-1,15,TGCGCCAGCAGCTTGGGGGAGTACTCCTACAATGAGCAGTTCTTC,CASSLGEYSYNEQFF
.,.,TRBV27,TRBJ2-3,14,TGTGCCAGCACGCGGGACTCTGGGACAGATACGCAGTATTTT,CASTRDSGTDTQYF
.,.,TRBV4-1,TRBJ2-7,12,TGCGCCAGCAGCCGAGGAGGAGGTGAGCAGTACTTC,CASSRGGGEQYF
TRBD1,few,TRBV30,TRBJ2-7,13,TGTGCCTGGAGGACAGGGGGCGTTTACGAGCAGTACTTC,CAWRTGGVYEQYF
.,.,TRBV27,TRBJ1-1,13,TGTGCCAGCAGTTTTGGGAGGGGCACTGAAGCTTTCTTT,CASSFGRGTEAFF
TRBD2,.,TRBV10-2,TRBJ2-3,16,TGCGCCAGCGGGTTCAGCGGGGCCGATAGCACAGATACGCAGTATTTT,CASGFSGADSTDTQYF
.,.,TRBV30,TRBJ2-3,14,TGTGCCTGGAGCGGGAGTCGGAACACAGATACGCAGTATTTT,CAWSGSRNTDTQYF
TRBD1,.,TRBV5-1,TRBJ2-7,15,TGCGCCAGCAGCGAGACCGGGACAGGGTCCTACGAGCAGTACTTC,CASSETGTGSYEQYF
.,.,TRBV5-1,TRBJ2-4,16,TGCGCCAGCAGCTTGGAAGACGGCCAGGGGAGTGACATTCAGTACTTC,CASSLEDGQGSDIQYF
.,.,TRBV6-5,TRBJ1-2,13,TGTGCCAGCAGTTACGGGTCGGGCTATGGCTACACCTTC,CASSYGSGYGYTF
TRBD2,.,TRBV6-6,TRBJ2-3,15,TGTGCCAGCAGAGGACTAGCGGGGCCCACAGATACGCAGTATTTT,CASRGLAGPTDTQYF
TRBD1,.,TRBV10-2,TRBJ2-2,15,TGCGCCAGCAGAAAACAGGGGGCTCGCACCGGGGAGCTGTTTTTT,CASRKQGARTGELFF
.,.,TRBV28,TRBJ2-2,12,TGTGCCAGCAGTCTGTCCACCGGGGAGCTGTTTTTT,CASSLSTGELFF
TRBD1,.,TRBV12-5,TRBJ2-7,13,TGTGCTAGTGGTCAGGACAGGTCCTACGAGCAGTACTTC,CASGQDRSYEQYF
.,.,TRBV19,TRBJ2-5,15,TGTGCCAGTAGTATCCCTGGGCAGGGATCAGAGACCCAGTACTTC,CASSIPGQGSETQYF
.,.,TRBV13,TRBJ2-3,16,TGTGCCAGCAGCTCCTTGCTCCTCGGGAGCACAGATACGCAGTATTTT,CASSSLLLGSTDTQYF
TRBD1,.,TRBV19,TRBJ2-3,19,TGTGCCAGTTCCTCACACAGGGGGCCTCACCGTTTTAGGGCAGATACGCAGTATTTT,CASSSHRGPHRFRADTQYF
TRBD2,.,TRBV5-1,TRBJ2-5,17,TGCGCCAGCAGCTTGATGGGCGGGGGGGCGATCCAAGAGACCCAGTACTTC,CASSLMGGGAIQETQYF